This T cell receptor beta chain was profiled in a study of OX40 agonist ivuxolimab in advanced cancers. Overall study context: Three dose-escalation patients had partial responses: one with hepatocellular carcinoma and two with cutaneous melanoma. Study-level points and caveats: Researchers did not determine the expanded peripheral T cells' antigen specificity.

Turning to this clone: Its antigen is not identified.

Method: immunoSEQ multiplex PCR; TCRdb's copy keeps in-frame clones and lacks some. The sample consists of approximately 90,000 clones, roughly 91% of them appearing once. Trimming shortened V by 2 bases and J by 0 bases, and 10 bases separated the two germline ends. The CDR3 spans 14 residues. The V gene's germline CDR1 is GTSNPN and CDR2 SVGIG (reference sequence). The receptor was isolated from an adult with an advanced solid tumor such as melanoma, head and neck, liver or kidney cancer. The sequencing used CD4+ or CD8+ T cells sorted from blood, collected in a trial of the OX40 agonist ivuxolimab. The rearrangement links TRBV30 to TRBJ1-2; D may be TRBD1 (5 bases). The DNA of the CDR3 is TGTGCCTGGAGTAGAAGGGGCGCTAACTATGGCTACACCTTC. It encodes CAWSRRGANYGYTF. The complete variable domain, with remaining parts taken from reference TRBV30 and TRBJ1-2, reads SQTIHQWPATLVQPVGSPLSLECTVEGTSNPNLYWYRQAAGRGLQLLFYSVGIGQISSEVPQNLSASRPQDRQFILSSKKLLLSDSGFYLCAWSRRGANYGYTFGSGTRLTVV.